The T cell receptor beta chain under discussion was sequenced for a study of T cell clonality in common variable immunodeficiency. Study observations and caveats: Reportedly, TCR beta sequences from common variable immunodeficiency showed fewer deletions and N-nucleotide insertions. CVID patient heterogeneity limited repertoire-clinical complication correlations. Compared with controls, CVID subjects had fewer shared TCRbeta clones.

The protocol was immunoSEQ multiplex PCR, while the TCRdb copy is restricted to in-frame clones and leaves out a portion. This repertoire holds under 50,000 clones, and none appear only once. Donors gave roughly 5 to 8 ml heparinized peripheral whole blood. This clone showed up many times. Its antigen is unknown. The read falls 3 residues short of the CDR3 end, and the missing part is taken from the germline J gene. V trimming: 2 bases; J trimming: 3 bases; junction bases outside the gene matches: 4. CDR3 length: 14 residues. Per the germline V gene, CDR1 is WSHSY and CDR2 is SAAADI. The sequenced sample was peripheral blood mononuclear cells. This chain joins TRBV10-2 and TRBJ2-7; 7 bases are shared with TRBD2. The source is a person aged 18 to 70 in good health. The DNA read from the CDR3 is TGCGCCAGCAGTGAGCCTAGCGGTAACTACGAG. The encoded protein is CASSEPSGNYE. The whole CDR3 sequence reads CASSEPSGNYEQYF.